This entry concerns a single T cell receptor (beta chain). What it recognizes is unknown. The method was immunoSEQ multiplex PCR; TCRdb's version includes in-frame clones alone and lacks a portion of them. Altogether 150,000 to 160,000 clones are present, under 95% being singletons, with the ten largest covering 15% to 20%. CDR1 SGHVS and CDR2 FQNEAQ come from the germline V gene. V lost 5 bases and J 0 bases, leaving 4 bases between the germline ends. The CDR3 is 12 amino acids. This specimen comes from a study of T cell responses to AZD1222 COVID-19 vaccine. The study's findings and limits: Only after the peak T cell response were repertoires sampled.

The source was peripheral blood, collected on day 0 of AZD1222 vaccination. The TCR sequence derives from an adult in good health. The V and J genes are TRBV7-8 and TRBJ2-5; D is undetermined. The CDR3 loop is CASSVDQETQYF. The CDR3 region has the DNA TGTGCCAGCAGCGTAGACCAAGAGACCCAGTACTTC. Drawing the rest from reference TRBV7-8 and TRBJ2-5, the complete variable domain is GAGVSQSPRYKVAKRGQDVALRCDPISGHVSLFWYQQALGQGPEFLTYFQNEAQLDKSGLPSDRFFAERPEGSVSTLKIQRTQQEDSAVYLCASSVDQETQYFGPGTRLLVL.